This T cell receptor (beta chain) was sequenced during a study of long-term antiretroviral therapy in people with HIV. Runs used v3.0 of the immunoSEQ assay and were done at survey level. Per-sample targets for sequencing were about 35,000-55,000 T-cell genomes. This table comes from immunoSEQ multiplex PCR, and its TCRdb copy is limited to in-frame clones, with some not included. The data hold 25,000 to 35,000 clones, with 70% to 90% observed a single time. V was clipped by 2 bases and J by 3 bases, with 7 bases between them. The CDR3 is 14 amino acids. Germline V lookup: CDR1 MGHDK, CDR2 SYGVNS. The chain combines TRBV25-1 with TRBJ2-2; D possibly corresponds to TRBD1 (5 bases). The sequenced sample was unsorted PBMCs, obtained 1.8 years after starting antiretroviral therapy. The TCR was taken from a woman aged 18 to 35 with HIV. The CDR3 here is CASSERQYTGELFF. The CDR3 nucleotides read TGTGCCAGCAGTGAAAGACAGTACACCGGGGAGCTGTTTTTT.